This T cell receptor beta chain was observed in a study of cytomegalovirus exposure and HLA in healthy donors. Study-level results: Researchers counted roughly 150 TCR beta chains as cytomegalovirus-associated.

As concerns this clone: The antigen is unknown.

CDR1 is MNHEY and CDR2 is SVGAGI in the germline V gene. The V and J ends lost 0 bases and 15 bases, in that order; junction bases with no gene match: 8. The CDR3 extends over 13 amino acids. The assay was immunoSEQ multiplex PCR, and TCRdb's table has in-frame clones only and misses some. Seen here are about 260,000 clones, less than 95% observed once, and the top ten hold around 3.3%. The validation cohort, a group of 120 subjects, included the donors and was separate from the roughly 700-subject first cohort. V usage is TRBV6-5 and J usage is TRBJ1-5; TRBD1 agrees at 7 bases. The sequence was collected from a woman aged 25 to 45 in good health and CMV-seronegative. The specimen was PBMCs. CDR3 region: CASSYSARGDRHF. The DNA for the CDR3 is TGTGCCAGCAGTTACTCAGCTCGGGGGGACAGGCATTTT.